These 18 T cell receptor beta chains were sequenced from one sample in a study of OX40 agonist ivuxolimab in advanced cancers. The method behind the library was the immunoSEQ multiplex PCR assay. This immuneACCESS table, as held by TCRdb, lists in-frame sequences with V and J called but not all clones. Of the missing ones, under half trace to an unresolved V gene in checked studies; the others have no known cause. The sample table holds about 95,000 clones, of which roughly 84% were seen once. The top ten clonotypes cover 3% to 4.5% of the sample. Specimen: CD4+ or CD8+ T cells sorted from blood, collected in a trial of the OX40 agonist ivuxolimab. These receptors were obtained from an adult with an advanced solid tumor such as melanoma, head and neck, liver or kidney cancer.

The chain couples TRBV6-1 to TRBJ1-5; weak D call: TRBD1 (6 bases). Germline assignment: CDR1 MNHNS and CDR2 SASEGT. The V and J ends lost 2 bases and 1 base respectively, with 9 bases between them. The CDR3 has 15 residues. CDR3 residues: CASSELGGSNQPQHF. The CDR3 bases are TGTGCCAGCAGTGAACTGGGGGGCAGCAATCAGCCCCAGCATTTT.

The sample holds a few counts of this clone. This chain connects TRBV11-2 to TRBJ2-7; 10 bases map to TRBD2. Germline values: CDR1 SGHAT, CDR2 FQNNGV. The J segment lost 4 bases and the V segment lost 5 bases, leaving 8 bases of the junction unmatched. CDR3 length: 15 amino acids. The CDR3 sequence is CASSPLAGALYEQYF. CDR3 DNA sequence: TGTGCCAGCAGCCCGCTAGCGGGAGCGTTGTACGAGCAGTACTTC.

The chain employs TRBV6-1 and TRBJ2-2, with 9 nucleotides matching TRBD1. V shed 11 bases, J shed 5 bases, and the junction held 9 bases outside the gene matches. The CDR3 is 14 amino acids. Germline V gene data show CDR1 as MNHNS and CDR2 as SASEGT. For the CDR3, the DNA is TGTGCCTTACAGGGGGCGGACGTGACCGGGGAGCTGTTTTTT. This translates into CALQGADVTGELFF.

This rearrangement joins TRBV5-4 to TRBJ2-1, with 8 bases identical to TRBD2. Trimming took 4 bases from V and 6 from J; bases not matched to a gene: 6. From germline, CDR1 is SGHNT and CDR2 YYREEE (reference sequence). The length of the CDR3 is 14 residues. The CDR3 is CASSRREGSNEQFF. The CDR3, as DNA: TGTGCCAGCAGCCGCCGGGAGGGAAGCAATGAGCAGTTCTTC.

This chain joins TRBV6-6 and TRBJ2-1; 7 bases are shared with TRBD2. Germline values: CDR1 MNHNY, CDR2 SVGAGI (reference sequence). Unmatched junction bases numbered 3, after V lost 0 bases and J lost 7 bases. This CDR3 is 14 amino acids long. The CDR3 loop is CASSYSAGENEQFF. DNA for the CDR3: TGTGCCAGCAGTTACTCGGCGGGAGAGAATGAGCAGTTCTTC.

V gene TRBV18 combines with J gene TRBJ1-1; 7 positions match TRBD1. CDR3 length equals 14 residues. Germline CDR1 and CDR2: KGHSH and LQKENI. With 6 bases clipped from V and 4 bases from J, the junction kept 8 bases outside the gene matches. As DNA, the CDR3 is TGTGCCAGCTCGCTACCGACAGGGCGCACTGAAGCTTTCTTT. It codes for CASSLPTGRTEAFF.

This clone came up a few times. The CDR3: CASSQDLRVEQPQHF. CDR3 in DNA: TGCGCCAGCAGCCAAGACCTCCGGGTTGAGCAGCCCCAGCATTTT. The V gene is TRBV4-1, the J gene TRBJ1-5, with D uncertain. Germline CDR1 and CDR2: MGHRA and YSYEKL. The CDR3 runs to 15 residues. Trimming cost V 0 bases and J 7 bases, with 13 bases left between them.

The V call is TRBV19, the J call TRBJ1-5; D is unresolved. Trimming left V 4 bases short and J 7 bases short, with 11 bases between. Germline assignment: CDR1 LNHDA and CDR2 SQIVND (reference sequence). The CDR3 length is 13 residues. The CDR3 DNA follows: TGTGCCAGTAGTACGGCGTTCGGCCAGCCCCAGCATTTT. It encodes CASSTAFGQPQHF.

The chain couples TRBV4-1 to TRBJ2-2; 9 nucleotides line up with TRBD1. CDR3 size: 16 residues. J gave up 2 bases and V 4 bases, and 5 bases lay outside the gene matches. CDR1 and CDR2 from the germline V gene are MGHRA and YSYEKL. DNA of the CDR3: TGCGCCAGCAGCCGGTCGGGACAGGGAAACACCGGGGAGCTGTTTTTT. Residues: CASSRSGQGNTGELFF.

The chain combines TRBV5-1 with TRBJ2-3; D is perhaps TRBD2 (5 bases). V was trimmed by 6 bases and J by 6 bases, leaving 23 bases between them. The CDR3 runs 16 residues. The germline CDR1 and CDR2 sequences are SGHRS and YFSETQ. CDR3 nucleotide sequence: TGCGCCAGCATGTTGTTTGGAGTAATAGCGACGGATACGCAGTATTTT. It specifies CASMLFGVIATDTQYF.

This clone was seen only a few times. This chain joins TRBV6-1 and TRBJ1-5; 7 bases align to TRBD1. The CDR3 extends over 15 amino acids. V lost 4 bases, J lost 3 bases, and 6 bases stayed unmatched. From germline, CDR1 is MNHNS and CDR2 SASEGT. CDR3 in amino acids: CASSGQGLYNQPQHF. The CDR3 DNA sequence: TGTGCCAGCAGTGGACAGGGCTTGTACAATCAGCCCCAGCATTTT.

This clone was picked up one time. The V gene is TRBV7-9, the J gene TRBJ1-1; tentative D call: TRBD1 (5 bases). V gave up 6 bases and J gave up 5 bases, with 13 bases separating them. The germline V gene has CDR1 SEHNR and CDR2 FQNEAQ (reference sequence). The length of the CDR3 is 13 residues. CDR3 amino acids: CASRSGVKTEAFF. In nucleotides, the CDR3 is TGTGCCAGCAGGTCGGGGGTAAAAACTGAAGCTTTCTTT.

The DNA of the CDR3 is TGTGCCAGCAGGTGGACTAGCGGCTCCTACGAGCAGTACTTC. This gives the protein CASRWTSGSYEQYF. The rearrangement links TRBV11-2 to TRBJ2-7, with 10 bases fitting TRBD2. The trim removed 6 bases at V and 0 bases at J, leaving 2 bases unmatched. CDR1 is SGHAT, CDR2 FQNNGV, per germline. This CDR3 spans 14 amino acids.

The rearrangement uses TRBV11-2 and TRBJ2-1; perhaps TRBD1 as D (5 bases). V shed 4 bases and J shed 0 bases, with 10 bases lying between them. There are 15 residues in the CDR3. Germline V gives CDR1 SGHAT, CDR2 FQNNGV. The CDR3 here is CASSSTVSSYNEQFF. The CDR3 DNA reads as TGTGCCAGCAGCTCGACAGTGAGCTCCTACAATGAGCAGTTCTTC.

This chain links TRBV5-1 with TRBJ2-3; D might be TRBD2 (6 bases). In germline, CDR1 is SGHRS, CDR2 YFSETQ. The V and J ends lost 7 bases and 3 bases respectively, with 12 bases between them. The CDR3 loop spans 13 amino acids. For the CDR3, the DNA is TGCGCCAGCCGGGAGAAGATTACAGATACGCAGTATTTT. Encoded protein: CASREKITDTQYF.

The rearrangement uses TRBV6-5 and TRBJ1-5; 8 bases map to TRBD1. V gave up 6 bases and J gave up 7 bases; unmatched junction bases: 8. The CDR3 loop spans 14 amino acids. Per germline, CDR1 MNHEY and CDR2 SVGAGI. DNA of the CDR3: TGTGCCAGCAGACCTGACAGGGGCAGGCAGCCCCAGCATTTT. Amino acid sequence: CASRPDRGRQPQHF.

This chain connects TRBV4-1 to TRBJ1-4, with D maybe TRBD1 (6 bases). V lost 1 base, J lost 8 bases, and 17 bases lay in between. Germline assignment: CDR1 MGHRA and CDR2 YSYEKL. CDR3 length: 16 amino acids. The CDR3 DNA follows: TGCGCCAGCAGCCAAGGAGGCAGGGGTGGTACCGAAAAACTGTTTTTT. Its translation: CASSQGGRGGTEKLFF.

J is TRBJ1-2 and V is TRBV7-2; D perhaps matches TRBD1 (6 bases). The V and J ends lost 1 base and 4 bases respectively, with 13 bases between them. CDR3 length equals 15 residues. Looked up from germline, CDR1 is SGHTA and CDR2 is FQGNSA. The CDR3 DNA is TGTGCCAGCAGCTTAGAAGTGGGGGGCGCCTATGGCTACACCTTC. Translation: CASSLEVGGAYGYTF. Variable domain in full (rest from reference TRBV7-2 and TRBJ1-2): GAGVSQSPSNKVTEKGKDVELRCDPISGHTALYWYRQSLGQGLEFLIYFQGNSAPDKSGLPSDRFSAERTGGSVSTLTIQRTQQEDSAVYLCASSLEVGGAYGYTFGSGTRLTVV.